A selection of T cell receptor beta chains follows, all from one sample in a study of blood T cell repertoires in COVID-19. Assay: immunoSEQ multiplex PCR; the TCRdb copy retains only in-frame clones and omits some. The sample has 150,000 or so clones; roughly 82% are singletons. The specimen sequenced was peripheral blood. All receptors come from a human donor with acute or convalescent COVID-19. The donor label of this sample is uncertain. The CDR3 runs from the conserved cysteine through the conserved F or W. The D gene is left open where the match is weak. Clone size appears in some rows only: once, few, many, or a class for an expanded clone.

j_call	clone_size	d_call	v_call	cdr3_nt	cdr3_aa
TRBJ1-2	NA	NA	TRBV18	TGTGCCAGCTCACAGTCAGGGTATAACTATGGCTACACCTTC	CASSQSGYNYGYTF
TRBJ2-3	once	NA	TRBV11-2	TGTGCCAGCAGCTTAAGCGATCCCGGCACAGATACGCAGTATTTT	CASSLSDPGTDTQYF
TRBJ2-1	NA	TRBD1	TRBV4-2	TGTGCCAGCAGCCAAAGGGACAGGGGGACCTACAATGAGCAGTTCTTC	CASSQRDRGTYNEQFF
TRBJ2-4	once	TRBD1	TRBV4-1	TGCGCCAGCAGCCAAGACCGGGGACAGGGGGACATAGCCAAAAACATTCAGTACTTC	CASSQDRGQGDIAKNIQYF
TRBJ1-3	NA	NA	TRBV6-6	TGTGCCAGCAGGGAGACCGGGGTTATCTCTGGAAACACCATATATTTT	CASRETGVISGNTIYF
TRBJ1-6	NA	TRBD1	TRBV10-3	TGTGCCATCAGTGAATGGGGACAGGGGAATTCACCCCTCCACTTT	CAISEWGQGNSPLHF
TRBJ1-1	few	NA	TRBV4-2	TGTGCCAGCAGCCAAGATATACAGGGTAGGGGCCGGGACACTGAAGCTTTCTTT	CASSQDIQGRGRDTEAFF
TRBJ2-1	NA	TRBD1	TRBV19	TGTGCCAGTAGTATTGCAGGGGGCGCGATGGATGAGCAGTTCTTC	CASSIAGGAMDEQFF
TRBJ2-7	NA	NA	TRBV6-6	TGTGCCAGCAGTTACTCGGTCCAGGGGTCGACCTACGAGCAGTACTTC	CASSYSVQGSTYEQYF
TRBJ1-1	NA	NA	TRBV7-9	TGTGCCAGCAGCTTAGATGCGACACGGAACACTGAAGCTTTCTTT	CASSLDATRNTEAFF
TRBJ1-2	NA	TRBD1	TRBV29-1	TGCAGCGTTGGACAGGGGGGAGACTATGGCTACACCTTC	CSVGQGGDYGYTF
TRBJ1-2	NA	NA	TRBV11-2	TGTGCCAGCAGCCTAGTACGCGCAGGGGCTAGTGGCTACACCTTC	CASSLVRAGASGYTF
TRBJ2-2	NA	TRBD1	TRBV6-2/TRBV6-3	TGTGCCAGCAGCCTTCCCCGACAGGGGAAATCCGGGGAGCTGTTTTTT	CASSLPRQGKSGELFF
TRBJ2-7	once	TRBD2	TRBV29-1	TGCAGCGTAGCGGGAGCCCCCCCCGGAATCTCCTACGAGCAGTACTTC	CSVAGAPPGISYEQYF
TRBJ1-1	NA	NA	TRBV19	TGTGCCAGTAAGATTACAGGGATTAACACTGAAGCTTTCTTT	CASKITGINTEAFF
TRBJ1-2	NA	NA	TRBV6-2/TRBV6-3	TGTGCCAGCAGCCGAGGGCTAGCAGCTAACTATGGCTACACCTTC	CASSRGLAANYGYTF
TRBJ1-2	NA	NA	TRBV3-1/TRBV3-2	TGTGCCAGCAGCCAAGACCTCTGCGGGTCCCCCGTCACTAACTATGGCTACACCTTC	CASSQDLCGSPVTNYGYTF